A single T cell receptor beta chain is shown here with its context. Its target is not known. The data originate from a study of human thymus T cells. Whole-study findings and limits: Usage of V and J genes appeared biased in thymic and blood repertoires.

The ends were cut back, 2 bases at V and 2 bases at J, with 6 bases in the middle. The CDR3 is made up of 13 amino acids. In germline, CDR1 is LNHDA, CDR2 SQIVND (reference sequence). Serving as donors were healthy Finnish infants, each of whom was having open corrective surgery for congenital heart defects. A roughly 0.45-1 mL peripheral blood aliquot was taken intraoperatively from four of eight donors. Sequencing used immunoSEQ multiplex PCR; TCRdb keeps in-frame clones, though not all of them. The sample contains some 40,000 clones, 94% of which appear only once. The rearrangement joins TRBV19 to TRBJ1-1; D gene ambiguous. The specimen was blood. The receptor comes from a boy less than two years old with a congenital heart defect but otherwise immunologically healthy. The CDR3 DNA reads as TGTGCCAGTAGTATAAAGGTCAACACTGAAGCTTTCTTT. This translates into CASSIKVNTEAFF.